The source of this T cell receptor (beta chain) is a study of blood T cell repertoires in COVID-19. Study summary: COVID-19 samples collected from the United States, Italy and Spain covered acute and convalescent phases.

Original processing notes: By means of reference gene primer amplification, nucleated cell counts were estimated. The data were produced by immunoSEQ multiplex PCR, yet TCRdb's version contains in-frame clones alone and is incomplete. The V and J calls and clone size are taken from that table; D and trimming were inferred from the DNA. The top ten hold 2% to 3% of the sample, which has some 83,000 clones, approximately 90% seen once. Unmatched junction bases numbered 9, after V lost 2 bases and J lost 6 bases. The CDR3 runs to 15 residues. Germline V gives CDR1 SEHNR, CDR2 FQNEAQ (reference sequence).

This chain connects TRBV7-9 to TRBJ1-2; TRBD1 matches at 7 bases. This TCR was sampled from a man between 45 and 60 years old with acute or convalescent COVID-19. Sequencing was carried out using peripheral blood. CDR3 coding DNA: TGTGCCAGCAGCTTATCCTGGACAGGAGGGGATGGCTACACCTTC. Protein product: CASSLSWTGGDGYTF. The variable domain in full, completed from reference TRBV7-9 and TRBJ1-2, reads DTGVSQNPRHKITKRGQNVTFRCDPISEHNRLYWYRQTLGQGPEFLTYFQNEAQLEKSRLLSDRFSAERPKGSFSTLEIQRTEQGDSAMYLCASSLSWTGGDGYTFGSGTRLTVV.